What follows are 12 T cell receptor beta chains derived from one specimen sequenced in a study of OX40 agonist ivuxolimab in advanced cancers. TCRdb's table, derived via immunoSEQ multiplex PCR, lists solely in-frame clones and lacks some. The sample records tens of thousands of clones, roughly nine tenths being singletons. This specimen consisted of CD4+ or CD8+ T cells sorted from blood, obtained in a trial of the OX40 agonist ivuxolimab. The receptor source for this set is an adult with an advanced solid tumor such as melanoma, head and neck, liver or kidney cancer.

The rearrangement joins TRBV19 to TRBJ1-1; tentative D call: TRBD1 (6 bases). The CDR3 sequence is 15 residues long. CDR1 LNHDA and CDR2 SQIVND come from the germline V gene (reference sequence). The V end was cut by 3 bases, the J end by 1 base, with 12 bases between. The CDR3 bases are TGTGCCAGTAGTATCACAGGGTCGGGGAACACTGAAGCTTTCTTT. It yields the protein CASSITGSGNTEAFF.

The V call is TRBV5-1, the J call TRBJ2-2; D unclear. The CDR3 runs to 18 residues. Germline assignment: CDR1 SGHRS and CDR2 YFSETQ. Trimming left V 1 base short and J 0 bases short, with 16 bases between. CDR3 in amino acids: CASSLSANGGPNTGELFF. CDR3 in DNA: TGCGCCAGCAGCTTGTCGGCTAATGGCGGACCGAACACCGGGGAGCTGTTTTTT.

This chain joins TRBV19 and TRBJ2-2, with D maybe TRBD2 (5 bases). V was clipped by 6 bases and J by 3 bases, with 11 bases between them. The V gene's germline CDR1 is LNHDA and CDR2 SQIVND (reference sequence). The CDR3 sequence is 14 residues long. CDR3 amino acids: CASRPWTHTGELFF. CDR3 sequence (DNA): TGTGCCAGTAGGCCATGGACTCACACCGGGGAGCTGTTTTTT.

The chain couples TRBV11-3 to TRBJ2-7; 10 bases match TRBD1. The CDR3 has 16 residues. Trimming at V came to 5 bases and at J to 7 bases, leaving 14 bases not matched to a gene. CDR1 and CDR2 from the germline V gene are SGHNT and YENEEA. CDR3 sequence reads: CASSTPSGTGDREQYF. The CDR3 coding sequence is TGTGCCAGCAGCACCCCATCCGGGACAGGGGACCGGGAGCAGTACTTC.

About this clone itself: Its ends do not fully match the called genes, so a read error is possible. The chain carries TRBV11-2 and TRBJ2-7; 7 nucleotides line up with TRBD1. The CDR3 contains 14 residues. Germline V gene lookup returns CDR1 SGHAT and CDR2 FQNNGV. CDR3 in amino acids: CASSSGQASDEQYF. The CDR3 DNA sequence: TGTGCCAGCAGCTCCGGACAGGCCTCCGACGAGCAGTACTTC.

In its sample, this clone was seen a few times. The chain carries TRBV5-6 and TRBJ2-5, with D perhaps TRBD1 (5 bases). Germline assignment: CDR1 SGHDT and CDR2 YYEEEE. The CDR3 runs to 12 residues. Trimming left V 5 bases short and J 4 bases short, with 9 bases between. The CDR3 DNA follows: TGTGCCAGCAGTCTGGGGCGAGAGACCCAGTACTTC. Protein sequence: CASSLGRETQYF. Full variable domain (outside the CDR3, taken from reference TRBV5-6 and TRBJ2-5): DAGVTQSPTHLIKTRGQQVTLRCSPKSGHDTVSWYQQALGQGPQFIFQYYEEEERQRGNFPDRFSGHQFPNYSSELNVNALLLGDSALYLCASSLGRETQYFGPGTRLLVL.

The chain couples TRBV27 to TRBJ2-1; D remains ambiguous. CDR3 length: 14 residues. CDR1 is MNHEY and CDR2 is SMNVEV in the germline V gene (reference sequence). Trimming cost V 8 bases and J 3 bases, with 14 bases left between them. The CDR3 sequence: CASLKIGSYNEQFF. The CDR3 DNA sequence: TGTGCCAGCCTTAAGATCGGCAGCTACAATGAGCAGTTCTTC.

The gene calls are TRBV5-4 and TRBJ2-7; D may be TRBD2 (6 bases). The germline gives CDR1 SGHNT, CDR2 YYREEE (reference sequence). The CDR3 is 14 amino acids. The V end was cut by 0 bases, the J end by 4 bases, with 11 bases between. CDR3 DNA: TGTGCCAGCAGCTTGGCGGGGGAAATTTACGAGCAGTACGTC. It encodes CASSLAGEIYEQYV.

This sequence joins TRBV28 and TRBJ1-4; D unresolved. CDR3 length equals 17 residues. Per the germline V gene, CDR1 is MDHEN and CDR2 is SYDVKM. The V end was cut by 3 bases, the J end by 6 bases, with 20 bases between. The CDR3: CASSFGFLVPRDEKLFF. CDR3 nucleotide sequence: TGTGCCAGCAGTTTCGGGTTTCTGGTCCCGCGGGATGAAAAACTGTTTTTT.

CDR3 sequence reads: CASSQVARGSGTEAFF. CDR3 DNA sequence: TGCGCCAGCAGCCAAGTAGCAAGGGGAAGTGGCACTGAAGCTTTCTTT. This chain joins TRBV4-1 and TRBJ1-1, with D maybe TRBD1 (5 bases). Trimming pared 1 base from V and 4 bases from J, leaving 16 bases between. The CDR3 extends over 16 amino acids. Germline V gives CDR1 MGHRA, CDR2 YSYEKL.

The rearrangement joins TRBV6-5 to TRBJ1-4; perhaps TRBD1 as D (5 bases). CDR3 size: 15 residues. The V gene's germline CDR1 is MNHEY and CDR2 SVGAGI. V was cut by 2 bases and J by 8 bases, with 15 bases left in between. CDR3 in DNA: TGTGCCAGCAGTTACCGTGGGGCCGGGCGGGAAAAACTGTTTTTT. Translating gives CASSYRGAGREKLFF.

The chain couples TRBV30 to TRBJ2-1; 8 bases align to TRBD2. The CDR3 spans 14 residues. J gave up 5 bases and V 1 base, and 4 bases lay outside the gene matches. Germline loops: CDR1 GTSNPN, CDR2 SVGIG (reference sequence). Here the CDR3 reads CAWSALAGDNEQFF. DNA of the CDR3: TGTGCCTGGAGTGCCCTAGCGGGTGACAATGAGCAGTTCTTC.